The sequence of this TCR beta chain was determined in a study of shared clonotypes between healthy human individuals. With 0 bases removed from V and 0 bases from J, the gap between germline ends came to 12 bases. In germline, CDR1 is SGHRS, CDR2 YFSETQ. The CDR3 is 16 residues long. General observations from the study: In a few donors, approximately 5% of naive CD4 clonotypes appeared in common. The study drew on few donors, limiting represented genetic and exposure-history diversity.

Execution of the assay was at deep level. The method was immunoSEQ multiplex PCR; TCRdb's version includes in-frame clones alone and lacks a portion of them. This sample carries hundreds of thousands of clones, 85% to 95% of them seen once, and the ten largest clones take over 0.095%. As defined, naive CD8 cells were CD45RO-negative and positively selected for CCR7, with terminally differentiated effector memory CD45RA+ cells excluded. Worth noting for this clone: The antigen is unknown.

This rearrangement joins TRBV5-1 to TRBJ1-1; no clear D gene. The origin of this receptor is a woman aged 25 to 45 in good health. The specimen was naive CD8+ T cells sorted from blood. CDR3 sequence reads: CASSLEDGFMNTEAFF. In nucleotides, the CDR3 is TGCGCCAGCAGCTTGGAAGATGGATTCATGAACACTGAAGCTTTCTTT.